Here is one TCR beta chain with its context. Antigen: not known. There are 21 residues in the CDR3. J gave up 5 bases and V 3 bases, and 24 bases lay outside the gene matches. Germline CDR1 is LNHDA and CDR2 is SQIVND (reference sequence). These data belong to a study of shared clonotypes between healthy human individuals. As for the study in general: Each donor had three CD4 naive, three CD4 memory, two CD8 naive and one CD8 memory plate.

Study outcomes and limitations: Of the naive CD4 clonotypes, around 5.2% were shared across several donors.

Assay used: immunoSEQ multiplex PCR; TCRdb lists only in-frame clones, some missing. The sample has about 380,000 clones, roughly 96% seen once. This chain connects TRBV19 to TRBJ2-2, with 7 bases identical to TRBD2. Input material: memory CD8+ T cells sorted from blood. Subset in this sample: CD45RO+ cells pooled with CCR7-negative TemRA cells. This sequence originates from a young man in good health. CDR3 in amino acids: CASSIYPLRRRRETLTGELFF. CDR3 in DNA: TGTGCCAGTAGTATCTACCCCCTAAGGCGACGGCGGGAGACTTTGACCGGGGAGCTGTTTTTT.